These 5 T cell receptor beta chains were all obtained from the same sample, sequenced in a study of T-cell memory formation after mild COVID-19. TCRdb fed the 5' RACE reads into MiXCR, producing one record per CDR3 protein. Here the sample spans 350,000 to 500,000 distinct CDR3 sequences, about a quarter being singletons. The sample consisted of PBMCs or a T cell subset sorted from them (not recorded which). The receptors here all came from an adult woman who had mild COVID-19 (a few samples of this study predate the infection). Cell type and time point are not known.

The gene calls are TRBV6-1 and TRBJ2-5; TRBD2 agrees at 8 bases. V lost 8 bases to trimming and J lost 1 base; unmatched junction nucleotides: 15. In germline, CDR1 is MNHNS, CDR2 SASEGT. This CDR3 region has 17 residues. CDR3 DNA sequence: TGTGCCAGCTCCCTGTCGGGGGGGAAAACAACCCAAGAGACCCAGTACTTC. It is translated as CASSLSGGKTTQETQYF.

The V gene is TRBV30, the J gene TRBJ1-1, with 9 nucleotides matching TRBD1. Looked up from germline, CDR1 is GTSNPN and CDR2 is SVGIG (reference sequence). This CDR3 has 17 amino acids. After removal of 1 base from V and 2 bases from J, the junction contained 11 bases not matched to a gene. CDR3 coding DNA: TGTGCCTGGAGTGGCACCAACAGGGGGCTTGGAAACACTGAAGCTTTCTTT. Translated, it gives CAWSGTNRGLGNTEAFF.

The chain couples TRBV12-3 or TRBV12-4 to TRBJ2-5; possibly TRBD2 for D (6 bases). The CDR3 extends over 14 amino acids. The V end was cut by 6 bases, the J end by 5 bases, with 16 bases between. The CDR3 nucleotides read TGTGCCAGCAGGAGAGGGCGGGATCGGGAGACCCAGTACTTC. It encodes CASRRGRDRETQYF.

The chain joins TRBV3-1 to TRBJ1-2; 10 bases match TRBD1. The germline V gene has CDR1 LGHDT and CDR2 YNNKEL (reference sequence). V trimming: 7 bases; J trimming: 6 bases; junction bases outside the gene matches: 11. The CDR3 is 15 amino acids. The CDR3 spells CASTRQGAGRNGYTF. CDR3 in DNA: TGTGCCAGCACCCGACAGGGGGCAGGTCGAAATGGCTACACCTTC.

The chain recombines TRBV30 with TRBJ2-2; no definite D call. The germline V gene encodes CDR1 GTSNPN and CDR2 SVGIG (reference sequence). The CDR3 has 13 residues. V was shortened by 0 bases and J by 6 bases, with 8 bases between the two germline ends. CDR3 loop: CAWSVVSAGELFF. Written as DNA, the CDR3 is TGTGCCTGGAGTGTAGTGTCGGCCGGGGAGCTGTTTTTT.